Below are 25 T cell receptor beta chains sequenced from a single sample in a study of shared clonotypes between healthy human individuals (dated by TCRdb to 2018 to 2021). The method behind the library was the immunoSEQ multiplex PCR assay. In TCRdb, the immuneACCESS table is reduced to in-frame sequences with V and J assigned. These tables do not hold every clone; where another copy was compared, an unresolved V gene accounts for under half, and the others remain unexplained. This sample gives about 2.1 million clones in total; more than 85% of them show up just once. 1.5% to 2% of the sample rests with the top ten. CD8 naive samples consisted of CD45RO-negative cells that were positively selected for CCR7, yielding a CD45RA+CCR7+ population without TemRA cells. Sequencing was carried out using naive CD8+ T cells from PBMCs. The cell subset or site label for this specimen denotes: CD45RA+CCR7+. The receptors were gathered from a man between 18 and 29 years old in good health. Some clones in this sample may be carry-over from other donors' samples.

The chain joins TRBV4-1 to TRBJ1-2; D might be TRBD1 (5 bases). Trimming cost V 3 bases and J 11 bases, with 13 bases left between them. Germline V CDR1 and CDR2: MGHRA, YSYEKL. This CDR3 region has 12 residues. Here the CDR3 reads CASSHLRGEYTF. The CDR3, as DNA: TGCGCCAGCAGCCACCTCCGGGGGGAATACACCTTC.

This chain joins TRBV4-2 and TRBJ2-7; 9 bases align to TRBD1. Trimming took 4 bases from V and 3 from J; bases not matched to a gene: 7. Germline assignment: CDR1 LGHNA and CDR2 YNFKEQ. The CDR3 totals 15 residues. The CDR3 bases are TGTGCCAGCAGCCCCCCTGGGACAGGGAGCTACGAGCAGTACTTC. This gives the protein CASSPPGTGSYEQYF.

CDR3 nucleotides: TGTGCCAGCAGCTGGGGGCAGGGGGACTTGAACACCGGGGAGCTGTTTTTT. Its protein product is CASSWGQGDLNTGELFF. This chain joins TRBV7-8 and TRBJ2-2, with D possibly being TRBD1 (7 bases). Between the trimmed V and J ends, which lost 4 bases and 1 base, there was a span of 16 bases. Germline V gene sequence: CDR1 SGHVS, CDR2 FQNEAQ. This CDR3 has 17 amino acids.

The chain uses TRBV28 and TRBJ1-2; a weak D match, TRBD1 (6 bases). From germline, CDR1 is MDHEN and CDR2 SYDVKM. V lost 5 bases, J lost 6 bases, and 13 bases lay in between. This CDR3 region has 13 residues. The CDR3 here is CASSTPRGHGYTF. The CDR3 DNA follows: TGTGCCAGCAGTACACCCAGGGGCCATGGCTACACCTTC.

The chain links TRBV11-3 to TRBJ2-7; either TRBD1 or TRBD2 may supply D (5 bases each). Trimming cost V 3 bases and J 7 bases, with 16 bases left between them. The CDR3 covers 14 residues. CDR1 is SGHNT and CDR2 is YENEEA in the germline V gene. CDR3 DNA: TGTGCCAGCAGCTTGGGGGAACGTTCGGGAGAGCAGTACTTC. Amino acid sequence: CASSLGERSGEQYF.

V gene TRBV7-9 combines with J gene TRBJ2-5; tentatively, D is TRBD1 (5 bases). Germline V CDR1 and CDR2: SEHNR, FQNEAQ (reference sequence). The CDR3 runs 14 residues. Trimming removed 4 bases at V and 4 bases at J, with 13 bases between. CDR3 in DNA: TGTGCCAGCAGCTCACCTCTTGACAGAGAGACCCAGTACTTC. It encodes CASSSPLDRETQYF.

The chain is built from TRBV19 and TRBJ2-2, with TRBD1 identical over 8 bases. CDR1 and CDR2 (germline): LNHDA, SQIVND (reference sequence). This CDR3 contains 15 residues. The V gene end was trimmed by 5 bases and the J gene end by 5 bases; junction bases not matched to a gene: 7. CDR3 bases: TGTGCCAGTAGTCCCGACAGGGGATGGACCGGGGAGCTGTTTTTT. Residues: CASSPDRGWTGELFF.

This chain uses TRBV27 with TRBJ2-5; D uncertain. V gave up 2 bases and J gave up 5 bases, with 12 bases separating them. The V gene's germline CDR1 is MNHEY and CDR2 SMNVEV (reference sequence). CDR3 length equals 14 residues. CDR3 bases: TGTGCCAGCAGTTTACTACCAACCCAGGAGACCCAGTACTTC. It encodes CASSLLPTQETQYF.

The chain combines TRBV28 with TRBJ2-3; D is undetermined. This CDR3 region has 11 residues. Germline CDR1 reads MDHEN; CDR2 reads SYDVKM. Trimming removed 4 bases at V and 6 bases at J, with 5 bases between. The CDR3 here is CASSSRDTQYF. Here the CDR3 DNA reads TGTGCCAGCAGTTCTAGGGATACGCAGTATTTT.

This clone was counted a single time. This chain links TRBV7-8 with TRBJ2-5, with a possible D match to TRBD2 (6 bases). CDR1 is SGHVS and CDR2 is FQNEAQ in the germline V gene. This CDR3 contains 16 residues. V was trimmed by 2 bases and J by 2 bases, leaving 15 bases between them. CDR3: CASSLLPGTGQETQYF. The CDR3 nucleotides read TGTGCCAGCAGCTTATTGCCAGGGACTGGTCAAGAGACCCAGTACTTC.

As to this clone: Other DNA sequences within the sample encode an identical CDR3. The chain links TRBV7-9 to TRBJ2-5, with D uncertain. Germline V gene data show CDR1 as SEHNR and CDR2 as FQNEAQ (reference sequence). The CDR3 is 11 residues long. Trimming took off 5 bases at V and 8 bases at J, with 9 bases between the two ends. Here the CDR3 reads CASSPQETQYF. The DNA for the CDR3 is TGTGCCAGCAGCCCTCAGGAAACCCAGTACTTC. Full variable domain (missing parts from reference TRBV7-9 and TRBJ2-5): DTGVSQNPRHKITKRGQNVTFRCDPISEHNRLYWYRQTLGQGPEFLTYFQNEAQLEKSRLLSDRFSAERPKGSFSTLEIQRTEQGDSAMYLCASSPQETQYFGPGTRLLVL.

As to this clone: Different DNA sequences within this sample yield the same CDR3. The rearrangement links TRBV28 to TRBJ1-2, with 8 bases lining up with TRBD1. The CDR3 consists of 14 residues. The J segment lost 8 bases and the V segment lost 5 bases, leaving 10 bases of the junction unmatched. CDR1 is MDHEN, CDR2 SYDVKM, per germline. CDR3 sequence reads: CASSRTGTGEGYTF. CDR3 coding DNA: TGTGCCAGCAGTCGAACCGGGACAGGTGAGGGCTACACCTTC.

This sequence joins TRBV13 and TRBJ2-5, with 7 bases that match TRBD1. The CDR3 runs to 14 residues. V lost 4 bases to trimming and J lost 2 bases; unmatched junction nucleotides: 4. The germline V gene has CDR1 PRHDT and CDR2 FYEKMQ (reference sequence). The CDR3 reads CASSSTGQQETQYF. CDR3 DNA sequence: TGTGCCAGCAGCTCGACAGGGCAACAAGAGACCCAGTACTTC.

The CDR3: CASSLMSSGNTIYF. The DNA of the CDR3 is TGTGCCAGCAGTTTAATGAGCTCTGGAAACACCATATATTTT. This chain uses TRBV28 with TRBJ1-3, with D unclear. V dropped 2 bases and J dropped 0 bases, with 5 bases sitting between them. Germline lookup yields CDR1 MDHEN and CDR2 SYDVKM. The CDR3 extends over 14 amino acids.

This clone appeared a single time. V gene TRBV11-2 combines with J gene TRBJ2-3; no clear D gene. The CDR3 is 13 amino acids. Between the trimmed V and J ends, which lost 5 bases and 6 bases, there was a span of 12 bases. The germline CDR1 and CDR2 sequences are SGHAT and FQNNGV. CDR3 in amino acids: CASSTDLGDTQYF. Here the CDR3 DNA reads TGTGCCAGCAGCACGGACCTAGGGGATACGCAGTATTTT.

The chain combines TRBV9 with TRBJ1-5; the D gene is possibly TRBD1 (6 bases). V dropped 3 bases and J dropped 4 bases, with 17 bases sitting between them. Germline lookup yields CDR1 SGDLS and CDR2 YYNGEE. There are 16 residues in the CDR3. CDR3: CASSAGAQGVNQPQHF. CDR3 coding DNA: TGTGCCAGCAGCGCCGGAGCACAGGGAGTAAATCAGCCCCAGCATTTT.

The genes are TRBV6-1 and TRBJ2-1; D call uncertain. CDR1 is MNHNS and CDR2 is SASEGT in the germline V gene. Trimming shortened V by 8 bases and J by 3 bases, and 2 bases separated the two germline ends. The CDR3 spans 10 residues. The CDR3 bases are TGTGCCAGCCACTACAATGAGCAGTTCTTC. As protein: CASHYNEQFF.

The CDR3 DNA reads as TGTGCCAGCAGTTATGTAGGGGGCAGGCAGCCCCAGCATTTT. This translates into CASSYVGGRQPQHF. The chain joins TRBV6-6 to TRBJ1-5, with TRBD1 matching over 7 bases. V was pared by 3 bases and J by 7 bases, with 6 bases of the junction left unmatched. Per the germline V gene, CDR1 is MNHNY and CDR2 is SVGAGI (reference sequence). This CDR3 is built from 14 residues.

The chain links TRBV5-1 to TRBJ2-7, with TRBD1 matching over 9 bases. The CDR3 spans 14 residues. J gave up 3 bases and V 4 bases, and 5 bases lay outside the gene matches. Germline V gives CDR1 SGHRS, CDR2 YFSETQ. The chain's CDR3 is CASSPWDRDYEQYF. The CDR3 nucleotides read TGCGCCAGCAGCCCGTGGGACAGGGACTACGAGCAGTACTTC.

As concerns this clone: Other nucleotide sequences in the sample specify the same CDR3. CDR3 protein: CASSYSSSYEQYF. CDR3 coding DNA: TGTGCCAGCAGTTATTCGAGCTCCTACGAGCAGTACTTC. V is TRBV6-5 and J is TRBJ2-7; unclear D gene. Germline CDR1 MNHEY, CDR2 SVGAGI. V was clipped by 3 bases and J by 0 bases, with 6 bases between them. This CDR3 region has 13 residues.

This clone occurred a few times. The chain is built from TRBV2 and TRBJ1-5; D call uncertain. In germline, CDR1 is SNHLY, CDR2 FYNNEI. V lost 5 bases and J 4 bases, leaving 9 bases between the germline ends. The CDR3 is 13 residues long. As DNA, the CDR3 is TGTGCCAGCAGTCCCAAAGGGAATCAGCCCCAGCATTTT. Translation gives CASSPKGNQPQHF.

The chain employs TRBV13 and TRBJ2-5; 7 positions agree with TRBD1. Trimming took 5 bases from V and 5 from J; bases not matched to a gene: 11. The CDR3 contains 15 residues. Germline lookup yields CDR1 PRHDT and CDR2 FYEKMQ (reference sequence). The CDR3 DNA is TGTGCCAGCAGCAAGCGACAGGGTTGGGAGGAGACCCAGTACTTC. It translates to CASSKRQGWEETQYF.

The chain carries TRBV9 and TRBJ2-3, with a weak D call TRBD1 (5 bases). Trimming pared 2 bases from V and 0 bases from J, leaving 22 bases between. Germline-derived CDR1 and CDR2 are SGDLS and YYNGEE. The CDR3 spans 19 residues. CDR3 protein: CASSVNNQVDNPSTDTQYF. CDR3 nucleotides: TGTGCCAGCAGCGTTAACAACCAAGTGGACAACCCTAGCACAGATACGCAGTATTTT.

The chain recombines TRBV27 with TRBJ2-1, with a weak D call TRBD1 (6 bases). Germline assignment: CDR1 MNHEY and CDR2 SMNVEV (reference sequence). This CDR3 region has 14 residues. The ends were cut back, 2 bases at V and 7 bases at J, with 12 bases in the middle. CDR3 in amino acids: CASSLVTGYNEQFF. The CDR3 DNA is TGTGCCAGCAGTTTAGTAACAGGGTATAATGAGCAGTTCTTC.

This clone was found once. The V and J genes are TRBV7-2 and TRBJ2-7, with TRBD1 matching 7 bases. V trimming: 1 base; J trimming: 3 bases; junction bases outside the gene matches: 9. Germline CDR1 and CDR2: SGHTA and FQGNSA. CDR3 length equals 16 residues. The CDR3 DNA reads TGTGCCAGCAGCTTAGTTTTCGAGACAGGGCGCTACGAGCAGTACTTC. Encoded protein: CASSLVFETGRYEQYF.